The entry that follows covers one TCR beta chain sequence. The antigen remains unidentified. Data came from immunoSEQ multiplex PCR; TCRdb stores just in-frame clones and leaves some out. This table has some 100,000 clones, approximately 81% appearing once. These data originate in a study of glioma-infiltrating T cells after dendritic cell vaccination. Whole-study context: Dendritic cell vaccine was injected intradermally three times, biweekly.

Broader study findings: Complete blood and tumor specimen sets were limited to few patients.

V was trimmed by 1 base and J by 3 bases, leaving 10 bases between them. The CDR3 covers 14 residues. Per germline, CDR1 SGHAT and CDR2 FQNNGV. This chain joins TRBV11-2 and TRBJ2-7; no clear D gene. The specimen comprised blood, sampled before dendritic cell vaccination. The TCR comes from a human donor with glioblastoma. DNA of the CDR3: TGTGCCAGCAGCTTAGTCCCTACCATCTACGAGCAGTACTTC. Translating it yields CASSLVPTIYEQYF. The variable domain in full, with the rest retrieved from reference TRBV11-2 and TRBJ2-7, is EAGVAQSPRYKIIEKRQSVAFWCNPISGHATLYWYQQILGQGPKLLIQFQNNGVVDDSQLPKDRFSAERLKGVDSTLKIQPAKLEDSAVYLCASSLVPTIYEQYFGPGTRLTVT.